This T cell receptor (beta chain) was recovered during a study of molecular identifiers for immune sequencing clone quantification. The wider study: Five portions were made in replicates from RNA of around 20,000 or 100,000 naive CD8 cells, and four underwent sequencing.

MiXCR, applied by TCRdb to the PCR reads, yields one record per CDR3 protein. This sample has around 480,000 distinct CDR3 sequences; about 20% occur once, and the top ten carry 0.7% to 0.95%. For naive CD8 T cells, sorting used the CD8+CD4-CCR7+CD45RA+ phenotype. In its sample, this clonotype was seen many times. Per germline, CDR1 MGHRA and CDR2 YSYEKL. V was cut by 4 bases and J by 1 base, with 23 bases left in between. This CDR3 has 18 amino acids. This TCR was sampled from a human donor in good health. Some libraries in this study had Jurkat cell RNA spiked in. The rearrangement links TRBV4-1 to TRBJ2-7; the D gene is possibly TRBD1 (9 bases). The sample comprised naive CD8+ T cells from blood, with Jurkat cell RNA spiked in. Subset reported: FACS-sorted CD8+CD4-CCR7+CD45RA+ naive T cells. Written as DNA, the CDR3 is TGCGCCAGCAGCCCGGCCGGCGGACAGGGGACTAGTTCCTACGAGCAGTACTTC. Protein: CASSPAGGQGTSSYEQYF.